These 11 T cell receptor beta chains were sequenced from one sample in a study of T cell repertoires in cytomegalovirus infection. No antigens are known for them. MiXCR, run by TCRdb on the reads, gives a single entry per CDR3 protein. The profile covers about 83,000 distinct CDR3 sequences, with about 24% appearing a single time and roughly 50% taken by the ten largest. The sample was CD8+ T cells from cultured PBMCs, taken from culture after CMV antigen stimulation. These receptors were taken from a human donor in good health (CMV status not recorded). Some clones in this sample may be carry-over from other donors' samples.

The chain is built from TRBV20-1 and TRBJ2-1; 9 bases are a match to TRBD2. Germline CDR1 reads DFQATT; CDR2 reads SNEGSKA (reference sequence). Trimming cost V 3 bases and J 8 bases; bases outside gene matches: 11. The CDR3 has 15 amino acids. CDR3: CSASGRWGLADEQFF. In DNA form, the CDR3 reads TGCAGTGCTAGTGGGAGGTGGGGACTAGCCGATGAGCAGTTCTTC.

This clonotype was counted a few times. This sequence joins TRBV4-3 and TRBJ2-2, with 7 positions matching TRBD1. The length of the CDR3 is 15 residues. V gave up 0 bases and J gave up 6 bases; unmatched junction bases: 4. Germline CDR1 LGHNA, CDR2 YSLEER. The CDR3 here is CASSQDWQGAGELFF. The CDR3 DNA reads TGCGCCAGCAGCCAAGATTGGCAGGGGGCCGGGGAGCTGTTTTTT.

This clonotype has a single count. The CDR3: CAGLSHGGAGGYTF. For the CDR3, the DNA is TGTGCCGGCCTCTCGCATGGGGGGGCTGGGGGCTACACCTTC. The chain couples TRBV7-1 to TRBJ1-2; D is perhaps TRBD1 (6 bases). TRBV7-1 qualifies as an ORF whose function is uncertain. The CDR3 extends over 14 amino acids. The V gene lost 11 bases and the J gene lost 8 bases, with 24 bases spanning the gap.

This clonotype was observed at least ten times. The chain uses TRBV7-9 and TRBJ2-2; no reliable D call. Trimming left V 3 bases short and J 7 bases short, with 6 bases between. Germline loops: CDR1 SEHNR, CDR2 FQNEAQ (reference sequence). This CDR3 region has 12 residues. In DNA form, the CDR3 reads TGTGCCAGCAGCTTCTCTGACGGGGAGCTGTTTTTT. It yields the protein CASSFSDGELFF.

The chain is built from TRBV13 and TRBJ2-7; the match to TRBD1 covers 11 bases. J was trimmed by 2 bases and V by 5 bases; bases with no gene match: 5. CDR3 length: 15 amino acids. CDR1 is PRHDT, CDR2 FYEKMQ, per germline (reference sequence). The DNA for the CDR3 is TGTGCCAGCAGCCCTCGGGACAGGGGGGCCTACGAGCAGTACTTC. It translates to CASSPRDRGAYEQYF.

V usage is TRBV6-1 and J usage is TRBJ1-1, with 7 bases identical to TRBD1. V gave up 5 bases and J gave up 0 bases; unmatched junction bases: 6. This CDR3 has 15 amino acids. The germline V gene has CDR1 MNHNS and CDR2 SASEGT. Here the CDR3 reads CASSYQGGMNTEAFF. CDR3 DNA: TGTGCCAGCAGTTACCAGGGGGGCATGAACACTGAAGCTTTCTTT.

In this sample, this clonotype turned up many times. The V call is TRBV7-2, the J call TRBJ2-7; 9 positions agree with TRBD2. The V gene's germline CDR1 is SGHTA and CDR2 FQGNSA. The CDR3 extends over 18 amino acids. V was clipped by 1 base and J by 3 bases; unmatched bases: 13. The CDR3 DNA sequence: TGTGCCAGCAGCTTAGACGTCCGGGGCCTAGCGGGATTCTACGAGCAGTACTTC. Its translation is CASSLDVRGLAGFYEQYF.

The CDR3 nucleotides read TGTGCCAGCAGCTTACAAACGGGAGGCGAGCAGTACTTC. Translated: CASSLQTGGEQYF. V is TRBV7-3 and J is TRBJ2-7; 7 nucleotides align to TRBD2. V shed 2 bases, J shed 6 bases, and the junction held 4 bases outside the gene matches. Germline lookup yields CDR1 SGHTA and CDR2 FQGTGA. This CDR3 contains 13 residues.

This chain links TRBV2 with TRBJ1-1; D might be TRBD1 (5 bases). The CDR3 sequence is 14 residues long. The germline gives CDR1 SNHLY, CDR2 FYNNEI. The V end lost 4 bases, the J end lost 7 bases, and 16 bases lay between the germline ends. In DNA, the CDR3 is TGTGCCAGCAGTGTACGAGGGGTAACCAATGAAGCTTTCTTT. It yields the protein CASSVRGVTNEAFF.

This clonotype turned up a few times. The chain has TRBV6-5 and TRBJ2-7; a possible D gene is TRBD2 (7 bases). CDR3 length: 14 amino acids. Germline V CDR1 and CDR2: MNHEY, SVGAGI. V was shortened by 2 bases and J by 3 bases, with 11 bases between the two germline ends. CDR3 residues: CASSYREDSYEQYF. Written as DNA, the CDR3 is TGTGCCAGCAGTTACCGGGAGGACAGCTACGAGCAGTACTTC.

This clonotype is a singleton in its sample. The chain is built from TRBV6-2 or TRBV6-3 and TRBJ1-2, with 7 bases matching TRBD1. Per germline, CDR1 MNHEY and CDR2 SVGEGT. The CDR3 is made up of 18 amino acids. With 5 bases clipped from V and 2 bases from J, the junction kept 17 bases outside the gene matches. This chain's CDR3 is CASSPPRTGHSRNYGYTF. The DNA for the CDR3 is TGTGCCAGCAGTCCCCCCCGGACAGGTCATTCGAGGAACTATGGCTACACCTTC.